The entry below gives a single T cell receptor beta chain sequence along with its context. This sample stems from a study of shared clonotypes between healthy human individuals. Study-level background: Each donor's CD4 naive and CD4 memory cells filled three plates apiece, CD8 naive two, and CD8 memory one.

Trimming took 7 bases from V and 6 from J, leaving 13 bases between them. Germline V gene lookup returns CDR1 ENHRY and CDR2 SYGVKD. CDR3 size: 12 residues. The authors divided CD4+ cells into CD45RA+ naive and CD45RA-negative memory subsets. At deep level, the assay was performed. In the authors' workflow: Owing to the provision of junction-only sequences devoid of quality scores by immunoSEQ, filtering differed. Some clones are missing from TCRdb's copy, which holds only in-frame ones; the method was immunoSEQ multiplex PCR. For V, J and clone size, that table is used; D and trimming come from the DNA. The sample consists of some 2.3 million clones, just over 90% of them appearing once.

This sequence originates from a man between 18 and 29 years old in good health. Some clones in this sample may be carry-over from other donors' samples. V usage is TRBV10-3 and J usage is TRBJ2-7; D not resolved. The sample consisted of naive CD4+ T cells from PBMCs. As to subset: CD45RA+ positively selected. The CDR3 sequence is CAIMQRSGEQYF. CDR3 in DNA: TGTGCCATCATGCAGCGAAGTGGCGAGCAGTACTTC.